The entry below describes one TCR beta chain. This sample is drawn from a study of blood T cell repertoires in COVID-19. The overall study: There were acute and convalescent COVID-19 samples, and they came from the United States, Italy and Spain.

Authors' processing steps: Amplification of reference gene primers was used by the study to estimate nucleated cell counts. Repertoires were generated with immunoSEQ multiplex PCR, while TCRdb's copy carries only in-frame clones and drops some. D and trimming were read from the DNA, whereas the V and J calls and clone size are those reported in that table. Of 75,000 to 85,000 clones listed, roughly 86% are singletons. This CDR3 is 16 amino acids long. The ends were cut back, 0 bases at V and 0 bases at J, with 11 bases in the middle. The V gene's germline CDR1 is SGHRS and CDR2 YFSETQ. Sequencing was carried out using peripheral blood. The clonotype comes from a human donor in a cohort sampled during active COVID-19. The chain is built from TRBV5-1 and TRBJ2-3; D is possibly TRBD1 (6 bases). CDR3 nucleotide sequence: TGCGCCAGCAGCTTGGTTCAGGGGTATAGCACAGATACGCAGTATTTT. Translation: CASSLVQGYSTDTQYF.